These 21 T cell receptor beta chains originate from one sample sequenced in a study of blood T cells in healthy people across ages. The second PCR ran about 6 to 12 cycles with a sample-barcoded 5' primer and J-beta primers. One entry per CDR3 protein, called by TCRdb with MiXCR from the 5' RACE reads. Of 850,000 to 1,000,000 distinct CDR3 sequences listed, about 48% were seen once; the top ten hold under 15%. Input material: blood. All receptors come from a man younger than 40 in good health.

V gene TRBV7-9 combines with J gene TRBJ2-5; TRBD2 agrees at 9 bases. Germline CDR1 reads SEHNR; CDR2 reads FQNEAQ (reference sequence). CDR3 size: 15 residues. Trimming cost V 5 bases and J 3 bases; bases outside gene matches: 7. In DNA, the CDR3 is TGTGCCAGCAGCCGAACCGGGACTAGCAAAGAGACCCAGTACTTC. Protein product: CASSRTGTSKETQYF. Supplemented by reference TRBV7-9 and TRBJ2-5, the full variable domain reads DTGVSQNPRHKITKRGQNVTFRCDPISEHNRLYWYRQTLGQGPEFLTYFQNEAQLEKSRLLSDRFSAERPKGSFSTLEIQRTEQGDSAMYLCASSRTGTSKETQYFGPGTRLLVL.

This clonotype has a handful of counts. V and J are TRBV11-3 and TRBJ1-6; TRBD1 is a possible D gene (6 bases). Deletions cut 1 base from V and 9 bases from J, with 13 bases between. This CDR3 region has 15 residues. The germline V gene encodes CDR1 SGHNT and CDR2 YENEEA. The CDR3 spells CASSLGNREGSPLHF. The CDR3 bases are TGTGCCAGCAGCTTAGGAAACAGGGAAGGTTCACCCCTCCACTTT.

The chain recombines TRBV27 with TRBJ2-5; D gene unclear. Germline V gene lookup returns CDR1 MNHEY and CDR2 SMNVEV (reference sequence). The V gene lost 6 bases and the J gene lost 11 bases, with 22 bases spanning the gap. CDR3 length: 14 residues. The chain's CDR3 is CASRFGYLVSEQYF. The CDR3 DNA is TGTGCCAGCAGATTTGGTTATTTAGTCAGTGAGCAGTACTTC.

This clonotype was seen once. The chain carries TRBV10-2 and TRBJ2-4, with a tentative D call TRBD2 (6 bases). The V end was cut by 5 bases, the J end by 0 bases, with 11 bases between. This CDR3 is built from 15 residues. Germline CDR1 is WSHSY and CDR2 is SAAADI. DNA of the CDR3: TGCGCCAGCAGTCGGGAGAGGCTAGCCAAAAACATTCAGTACTTC. Amino acids: CASSRERLAKNIQYF.

This clonotype has just a few counts. The chain links TRBV27 to TRBJ1-2; no clear D. Trimming cost V 5 bases and J 4 bases, with 11 bases left between them. The CDR3 length is 13 residues. Per the germline V gene, CDR1 is MNHEY and CDR2 is SMNVEV (reference sequence). CDR3 loop: CASSISEIYGYTF. CDR3 DNA sequence: TGTGCCAGCAGTATTTCAGAGATCTATGGCTACACCTTC.

This clonotype is a singleton in its sample. The chain recombines TRBV7-9 with TRBJ1-2; TRBD1 matches 7 bases. The germline V gene encodes CDR1 SEHNR and CDR2 FQNEAQ (reference sequence). V shed 3 bases, J shed 3 bases, and the junction held 13 bases outside the gene matches. This CDR3 is built from 17 residues. The CDR3 loop is CASSFNQGGQAYYGYTF. The DNA of the CDR3 is TGTGCCAGCAGCTTTAATCAAGGCGGACAGGCCTACTATGGCTACACCTTC.

V gene TRBV25-1 combines with J gene TRBJ1-1, with a possible D match to TRBD1 (5 bases). Germline V lookup: CDR1 MGHDK, CDR2 SYGVNS. The CDR3 is made up of 13 amino acids. V dropped 6 bases and J dropped 1 base, with 9 bases sitting between them. DNA for the CDR3: TGTGCCAGCAGAGGGGTCGCGAACACTGAAGCTTTCTTT. This translates into CASRGVANTEAFF. The whole variable domain, remainder taken from reference TRBV25-1 and TRBJ1-1, is EADIYQTPRYLVIGTGKKITLECSQTMGHDKMYWYQQDPGMELHLIHYSYGVNSTEKGDLSSESTVSRIRTEHFPLTLESARPSHTSQYLCASRGVANTEAFFGQGTRLTVV.

In this sample, this clonotype turned up a few times. V is TRBV28 and J is TRBJ1-2, with D perhaps TRBD1 (5 bases). Germline lookup yields CDR1 MDHEN and CDR2 SYDVKM. The CDR3 contains 12 residues. Trimming cost V 5 bases and J 9 bases, with 13 bases left between them. CDR3 sequence: CASSPPTERYTF. CDR3 in DNA: TGTGCCAGCAGTCCCCCGACAGAGCGCTACACCTTC.

This chain links TRBV27 with TRBJ2-7; 7 nucleotides match TRBD2. Germline lookup yields CDR1 MNHEY and CDR2 SMNVEV (reference sequence). The CDR3 length is 20 residues. J lost 4 bases, V lost 2 bases, and 23 bases had no gene match. The CDR3 sequence: CASSLRFFVGGELDLYEQYF. CDR3 nucleotide sequence: TGTGCCAGCAGTTTAAGATTCTTCGTGGGAGGGGAGCTTGATTTGTACGAGCAGTACTTC.

The chain carries TRBV27 and TRBJ1-2, with D perhaps matching TRBD1 (6 bases). From germline, CDR1 is MNHEY and CDR2 SMNVEV (reference sequence). The CDR3 has 16 residues. V was shortened by 4 bases and J by 4 bases, with 19 bases between the two germline ends. CDR3 DNA sequence: TGTGCCAGCAGTTCCACCCAGGGGCTGATTCGCTATGGCTACACCTTC. This sequence encodes CASSSTQGLIRYGYTF.

This clonotype was detected only a few times. The genes are TRBV5-1 and TRBJ2-5, with 13 nucleotides matching TRBD2. In germline, CDR1 is SGHRS, CDR2 YFSETQ. The CDR3 is made up of 14 amino acids. Trimming took 7 bases from V and 2 from J; bases not matched to a gene: 2. The CDR3 DNA reads as TGCGCCAGCGCGGGACTAGCGGGACAAGAGACCCAGTACTTC. The encoded protein is CASAGLAGQETQYF.

The chain is built from TRBV27 and TRBJ1-2; tentatively, D is TRBD1 (5 bases). Germline V gene sequence: CDR1 MNHEY, CDR2 SMNVEV (reference sequence). V was pared by 5 bases and J by 4 bases, with 17 bases between. The CDR3 is 15 amino acids. The CDR3 DNA is TGTGCCAGCAGTCCGCGCCAAGACAGACCCTATGGCTACACCTTC. Translated: CASSPRQDRPYGYTF.

The chain employs TRBV29-1 and TRBJ2-7; 9 nucleotides line up with TRBD2. The CDR3 loop spans 14 amino acids. CDR1 is SQVTM, CDR2 ANQGSEA, per germline. V lost 7 bases, J lost 4 bases, and 11 bases stayed unmatched. The CDR3 region has the DNA TGCAGCGCCCCCCCGGCGGGAGGGCCTTACGAGCAGTACTTC. It yields the protein CSAPPAGGPYEQYF.

This clonotype was observed a few times. V gene TRBV6-5 combines with J gene TRBJ1-1; D remains ambiguous. The CDR3 is made up of 11 amino acids. Trimming pared 4 bases from V and 10 bases from J, leaving 10 bases between. Germline CDR1 is MNHEY and CDR2 is SVGAGI. The CDR3 bases are TGTGCCAGCAGTTCCACGGGCGTAGCTTTCTTT. It translates to CASSSTGVAFF.

This chain connects TRBV9 to TRBJ2-1, with D possibly being TRBD1 or TRBD2 (5 bases each). CDR1 is SGDLS and CDR2 is YYNGEE in the germline V gene. V lost 4 bases, J lost 4 bases, and 15 bases lay in between. CDR3 length equals 15 residues. DNA of the CDR3: TGTGCCAGCAGCTTAACCTGGGGACCTTACAATGAGCAGTTCTTC. This encodes CASSLTWGPYNEQFF.

Note on this clonotype: The junction departs from the called germline gene at one end, perhaps through a read error. The J gene is TRBJ1-2, the V gene TRBV13, with D perhaps matching TRBD1 (6 bases). The CDR3 covers 14 residues. Germline V CDR1 and CDR2: PRHDT, FYEKMQ (reference sequence). CDR3 sequence (DNA): TGTGCCTGCAGCCCGGGACACACTAACTATGGCTACACCTTC. This gives the protein CACSPGHTNYGYTF.

Only one count was recorded for this clonotype. This chain joins TRBV29-1 and TRBJ2-1; 8 bases match TRBD1. The CDR3 has 15 amino acids. The junction had 9 bases not matched to a gene; V was cut back by 1 base and J by 7 bases. CDR1 and CDR2 (germline): SQVTM, ANQGSEA. CDR3 nucleotide sequence: TGCAGCGTTGAAGGTCGGGGACAGGCCGCTAATGAGCAGTTCTTC. Its protein is CSVEGRGQAANEQFF.

V gene TRBV7-2 combines with J gene TRBJ2-5; D ambiguous. Germline V gives CDR1 SGHTA, CDR2 FQGNSA. V gave up 2 bases and J gave up 5 bases, with 9 bases separating them. The CDR3 has 13 residues. CDR3 residues: CASSLRSIETQYF. The CDR3 DNA is TGTGCCAGCAGCTTAAGGTCTATTGAGACCCAGTACTTC.

The CDR3 DNA follows: TGCGCCAGCAGCTTGGCAGCCATATCCTACAATGAGCAGTTCTTC. Amino acids: CASSLAAISYNEQFF. The J gene is TRBJ2-1, the V gene TRBV5-1; the D is unclear. Trimming took 0 bases from V and 1 from J, leaving 8 bases between them. CDR1 is SGHRS, CDR2 YFSETQ, per germline. The CDR3 has 15 amino acids.

On this clonotype: A read error may explain this, as a much larger clone is one base away. The rearrangement links TRBV4-3 to TRBJ1-2, with 7 positions matching TRBD1. The CDR3 has 15 amino acids. Germline V gives CDR1 LGHNA, CDR2 YSLEER. The CDR3 DNA sequence: TGCGCCAGCAGCCAAGATATCCAGGGGGTTATCGGCTGCACCTTC. Translated: CASSQDIQGVIGCTF.

The V and J genes are TRBV4-2 and TRBJ2-2, with TRBD2 matching 9 bases. The CDR3 totals 13 residues. V shed 8 bases and J 3 bases; nucleotides not matched to a gene: 1. Germline V gives CDR1 LGHNA, CDR2 YNFKEQ. CDR3 amino acids: CASRLADTGELFF. DNA of the CDR3: TGTGCCAGCCGACTAGCGGACACCGGGGAGCTGTTTTTT.